Below are 20 T cell receptor beta chains sequenced from a single sample in a study of immune evolution from preneoplasia to lung adenocarcinoma. Only in-frame clones appear in the TCRdb table, and some are missing; sequencing was by immunoSEQ multiplex PCR. The sample lists about 9,000 clones, 70% to 80% seen once, with approximately 6.6% in the top ten. Sequences were obtained from FFPE lung adenocarcinoma in situ tissue. Source of these receptors: a person aged 55-80 years with lung adenocarcinoma.

The V and J genes are TRBV5-1 and TRBJ2-3; possibly TRBD2 for D (8 bases). Germline values: CDR1 SGHRS, CDR2 YFSETQ. V was clipped by 4 bases and J by 7 bases, with 22 bases between them. The CDR3 totals 16 residues. CDR3 nucleotide sequence: TGCGCCAGCAGCGATCCCTCGGGAGGGGGCGTGAATACGCAGTATTTT. Translation: CASSDPSGGGVNTQYF.

This clone was picked up a small number of times. This chain uses TRBV14 with TRBJ2-2; 12 bases match TRBD2. This CDR3 is built from 16 residues. V lost 6 bases to trimming and J lost 4 bases; unmatched junction nucleotides: 6. In germline, CDR1 is SGHDN, CDR2 FVKESK. The DNA for the CDR3 is TGTGCCAGCAGTCCGACTAGCGGGGGCCTCACCGGGGAGCTGTTTTTT. Protein: CASSPTSGGLTGELFF.

The CDR3 DNA reads TGTGCCAGCAGCTTTTCTGGGGAGAACACCGGGGAGCTGTTTTTT. As protein: CASSFSGENTGELFF. This chain joins TRBV7-2 and TRBJ2-2; D is ambiguous. Trimming cost V 3 bases and J 1 base, with 9 bases left between them. The CDR3 contains 15 residues. CDR1 SGHTA and CDR2 FQGNSA come from the germline V gene.

The rearrangement joins TRBV2 to TRBJ2-7, with TRBD1 matching over 10 bases. Germline V lookup: CDR1 SNHLY, CDR2 FYNNEI. The CDR3 length is 19 residues. J lost 3 bases, V lost 4 bases, and 18 bases had no gene match. CDR3 sequence reads: CASSVPGQGSSWMDYEQYF. The CDR3 DNA reads TGTGCCAGCAGTGTTCCGGGACAGGGGTCCTCGTGGATGGACTACGAGCAGTACTTC.

This rearrangement joins TRBV30 to TRBJ1-5; D is undetermined. Germline-derived CDR1 and CDR2 are GTSNPN and SVGIG (reference sequence). This CDR3 region has 14 residues. V dropped 0 bases and J dropped 5 bases, with 11 bases sitting between them. CDR3 in amino acids: CAWSVSQYHQPQHF. DNA for the CDR3: TGTGCCTGGAGTGTTAGCCAGTACCATCAGCCCCAGCATTTT.

CDR3 DNA sequence: TGTGCCAGTAGTATTTTTACAGATAATGAAGCTTTCTTT. Amino acids: CASSIFTDNEAFF. The chain has TRBV19 and TRBJ1-1; D remains unclear. Per germline, CDR1 LNHDA and CDR2 SQIVND (reference sequence). V gave up 3 bases and J gave up 7 bases, with 12 bases separating them. The CDR3 runs 13 residues. Together with reference TRBV19 and TRBJ1-1, the CDR3 gives the full variable domain: DGGITQSPKYLFRKEGQNVTLSCEQNLNHDAMYWYRQDPGQGLRLIYYSQIVNDFQKGDIAEGYSVSREKKESFPLTVTSAQKNPTAFYLCASSIFTDNEAFFGQGTRLTVV.

The rearrangement joins TRBV18 to TRBJ2-5, with 9 bases lining up with TRBD1. CDR3 length equals 15 residues. V was clipped by 4 bases and J by 0 bases; unmatched bases: 3. From germline, CDR1 is KGHSH and CDR2 LQKENI. CDR3 sequence reads: CASSLDRGYQETQYF. The CDR3 coding sequence is TGTGCCAGCTCACTTGACAGGGGGTACCAAGAGACCCAGTACTTC.

The genes are TRBV27 and TRBJ2-7; 9 bases map to TRBD1. Per the germline V gene, CDR1 is MNHEY and CDR2 is SMNVEV (reference sequence). This CDR3 contains 15 residues. V shed 2 bases, J shed 2 bases, and the junction held 4 bases outside the gene matches. The CDR3 reads CASSLLGQGTYEQYF. The CDR3 DNA sequence: TGTGCCAGCAGTTTACTGGGACAGGGCACCTACGAGCAGTACTTC.

This clone was counted between two and nine times. The chain has TRBV4-3 and TRBJ2-1; the D is unclear. From germline, CDR1 is LGHNA and CDR2 YSLEER. V was clipped by 0 bases and J by 4 bases, with 13 bases between them. CDR3 length: 16 residues. CDR3 in amino acids: CASSQDYPLGYNEQFF. The CDR3 DNA follows: TGCGCCAGCAGCCAAGATTACCCTCTGGGGTACAATGAGCAGTTCTTC.

The chain uses TRBV4-2 and TRBJ1-3, with a possible D match to TRBD1 (5 bases). The germline V gene has CDR1 LGHNA and CDR2 YNFKEQ. V was shortened by 0 bases and J by 0 bases, with 18 bases between the two germline ends. The CDR3 length is 19 residues. The CDR3 protein is CASSQDVTGHTRSGNTIYF. CDR3 nucleotide sequence: TGTGCCAGCAGCCAAGATGTTACAGGACACACGCGCTCTGGAAACACCATATATTTT.

This clone was recorded only once. The CDR3 coding sequence is TGTGCCAGCAGCTTGGGGGGCCAGGATACGCAGTATTTT. Protein sequence: CASSLGGQDTQYF. The V and J genes are TRBV11-2 and TRBJ2-3; perhaps D is TRBD1 or TRBD2 (6 bases each). The CDR3 is 13 residues long. CDR1 SGHAT and CDR2 FQNNGV come from the germline V gene. Trimming removed 3 bases from V and 6 bases from J, with 10 bases in between.

The gene calls are TRBV15 and TRBJ1-1; a possible D gene is TRBD1 (6 bases). Germline CDR1 is LNHNV and CDR2 is YYDKDF (reference sequence). This CDR3 has 15 amino acids. Trimming pared 6 bases from V and 1 base from J, leaving 15 bases between. The CDR3: CATSFKGGGNTEAFF. The CDR3 DNA is TGTGCCACCAGTTTTAAGGGGGGTGGGAACACTGAAGCTTTCTTT.

The gene calls are TRBV19 and TRBJ1-2, with 10 bases fitting TRBD1. The ends lost 3 bases at V and 7 bases at J; junction bases unmatched: 8. CDR3 length: 15 residues. CDR1 and CDR2 from the germline V gene are LNHDA and SQIVND (reference sequence). The CDR3 DNA reads as TGTGCCAGTAGTATCGCCGGGACAGGGGTTCGTGGCTACACCTTC. This translates into CASSIAGTGVRGYTF. Full variable domain (missing parts from reference TRBV19 and TRBJ1-2): DGGITQSPKYLFRKEGQNVTLSCEQNLNHDAMYWYRQDPGQGLRLIYYSQIVNDFQKGDIAEGYSVSREKKESFPLTVTSAQKNPTAFYLCASSIAGTGVRGYTFGSGTRLTVV.

The chain carries TRBV10-1 and TRBJ2-3; 7 bases are shared with TRBD2. Trimming removed 5 bases from V and 1 base from J; junction bases left unmatched: 6. Looked up from germline, CDR1 is WNHNN and CDR2 is SYGVQD (reference sequence). The length of the CDR3 is 15 residues. In DNA, the CDR3 is TGCGCCAGCAGTAGGGAGGGCAAGGGCACAGATACGCAGTATTTT. This sequence encodes CASSREGKGTDTQYF.

This sequence joins TRBV7-9 and TRBJ2-1, with D unclear. The CDR3 runs 12 residues. V was cut by 5 bases and J by 7 bases, with 9 bases left in between. Germline CDR1 is SEHNR and CDR2 is FQNEAQ (reference sequence). The DNA for the CDR3 is TGTGCCAGCAGCCCCCCAGAGAATGAGCAGTTCTTC. It codes for CASSPPENEQFF.

This clone is categorized as medium-sized. The chain carries TRBV7-8 and TRBJ1-2, with D perhaps matching TRBD1 (5 bases). Germline V gives CDR1 SGHVS, CDR2 FQNEAQ. The V end was cut by 1 base, the J end by 10 bases, with 22 bases between. The CDR3 has 16 amino acids. The CDR3 region has the DNA TGTGCCAGCAGCTTAGTTCCCCAGTGGCAGGGTGGAGACTACACCTTC. It specifies CASSLVPQWQGGDYTF.

Worth noting for this clone: The junction departs from germline at one end; a sequencing error may be responsible. The genes are TRBV7-8 and TRBJ2-1, with D perhaps assigned TRBD1 or TRBD2 (5 bases each). This CDR3 spans 16 amino acids. Germline loops: CDR1 SGHVS, CDR2 FQNEAQ. CDR3 residues: CVSSLRGASPQNEQFF. CDR3 coding DNA: TGTGTCAGCAGCTTAAGAGGGGCCAGCCCGCAGAATGAGCAGTTCTTC.

The rearrangement joins TRBV7-8 to TRBJ2-7; TRBD1 matches 7 bases. J was trimmed by 5 bases and V by 6 bases; bases with no gene match: 10. The CDR3 extends over 14 amino acids. In germline, CDR1 is SGHVS, CDR2 FQNEAQ. CDR3 DNA sequence: TGTGCCAGCAGTTTCACTACCACAGGGGACGAGCAGTACTTC. Its translation: CASSFTTTGDEQYF.

The chain uses TRBV7-2 and TRBJ1-2; D not resolved. Trimming removed 8 bases from V and 4 bases from J, with 14 bases in between. CDR1 and CDR2 (germline): SGHTA, FQGNSA. The CDR3 consists of 13 residues. CDR3 in DNA: TGTGCCAGCGGGCAGAAGGGAAGCTATGGCTACACCTTC. Protein product: CASGQKGSYGYTF. The full variable domain, in which reference TRBV7-2 and TRBJ1-2 provide the parts outside the CDR3, is GAGVSQSPSNKVTEKGKDVELRCDPISGHTALYWYRQSLGQGLEFLIYFQGNSAPDKSGLPSDRFSAERTGGSVSTLTIQRTQQEDSAVYLCASGQKGSYGYTFGSGTRLTVV.

This CDR3 is CASSELAVLLLNSPLHF. The CDR3 DNA reads as TGTGCCAGCAGTGAGTTGGCTGTCTTACTATTGAATTCACCCCTCCACTTT. The V and J genes are TRBV2 and TRBJ1-6; D call uncertain. Trimming took 3 bases from V and 7 from J, leaving 19 bases between them. CDR3 length equals 17 residues. Per germline, CDR1 SNHLY and CDR2 FYNNEI.